This T cell receptor beta chain was sequenced during a study of blood T cell repertoires in COVID-19. Turning to the study itself: COVID-19 samples collected from the United States, Italy and Spain covered acute and convalescent phases.

V was trimmed by 0 bases and J by 1 base, leaving 5 bases between them. Germline CDR1 and CDR2: GTSNPN and SVGIG (reference sequence). The CDR3 covers 13 residues. Assay: immunoSEQ multiplex PCR; the TCRdb copy retains only in-frame clones and omits some. This table holds a few hundred thousand clones, approximately 90% found once. The sequence derives from a woman aged 50 to 65 with COVID-19, enrolled during active disease. Material for sequencing was peripheral blood. J is TRBJ2-3 and V is TRBV30; no reliable D call. The CDR3 loop is CAWSVSGTDTQYF. CDR3 bases: TGTGCCTGGAGTGTATCGGGCACAGATACGCAGTATTTT.